This is a list of T cell receptor beta chains from one sample in a study of beta chain features in type 1 diabetes. Method: immunoSEQ multiplex PCR; TCRdb's copy keeps in-frame clones and lacks some. The repertoire holds around 250,000 clones, 25% to 35% seen once, with roughly 4% in the top ten. Material for sequencing was central memory CD4+ T cells from blood. All receptors come from a young man in good health. Each CDR3 is given with its conserved first and last residue. The order of the fields is clone size, V gene, D gene, J gene, CDR3 protein, CDR3 DNA. A D gene is named only where the DNA matches it firmly. The size field is filled for only some rows; it gives once, few, many or a size class.

>-|TRBV19|-|TRBJ1-1
CASSIGQRSTEAFF
TGTGCCAGTAGTATCGGACAGAGGAGCACTGAAGCTTTCTTT
>many|TRBV5-1|-|TRBJ2-5
CASSLGGSPRGETQYF
TGCGCCAGCAGCTTGGGTGGCTCCCCGAGGGGAGAGACCCAGTACTTC
>few|TRBV27|TRBD2|TRBJ2-7
CASRTGLAGSYEQYF
TGTGCCAGCAGAACTGGACTAGCGGGTTCCTACGAGCAGTACTTC
>-|TRBV29-1|TRBD1|TRBJ2-1
CSVDRDRGYNEQFF
TGCAGCGTTGATAGGGACAGGGGCTACAATGAGCAGTTCTTC
>few|TRBV10-3|-|TRBJ2-5
CAISESMGNQETQYF
TGTGCCATCAGTGAGTCGATGGGCAACCAAGAGACCCAGTACTTC
>few|TRBV28|-|TRBJ2-7
CASVNSGLSTYEQYF
TGTGCCAGCGTCAATAGCGGCCTCAGCACCTACGAGCAGTACTTC
>-|TRBV6-7|-|TRBJ1-5
CASNFRGNQPQHF
TGTGCCAGCAACTTTCGGGGCAATCAGCCCCAGCATTTT
>-|TRBV7-2|-|TRBJ2-2
CASSLGGGSGELFF
TGTGCCAGCAGCTTAGGGGGCGGGTCCGGGGAGCTGTTTTTT
>few|TRBV29-1|TRBD1|TRBJ2-5
CRVAAGTGGFGETQYF
TGCCGCGTGGCGGCCGGGACAGGGGGCTTCGGAGAGACCCAGTACTTC
>many|TRBV28|-|TRBJ2-7
CASSLGHEQYF
TGTGCCAGCAGTCTGGGACACGAGCAGTACTTC